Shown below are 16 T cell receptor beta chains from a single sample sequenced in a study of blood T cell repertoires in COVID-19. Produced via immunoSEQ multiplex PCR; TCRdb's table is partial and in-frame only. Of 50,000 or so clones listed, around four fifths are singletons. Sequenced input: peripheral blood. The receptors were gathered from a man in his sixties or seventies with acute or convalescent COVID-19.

CDR3 region: CASTGTSGPYEQYF. DNA of the CDR3: TGTGCCAGCACCGGGACTAGCGGACCCTACGAGCAGTACTTC. The chain carries TRBV6-6 and TRBJ2-7, with TRBD2 matching 11 bases. The CDR3 covers 14 residues. V lost 7 bases, J lost 2 bases, and 4 bases stayed unmatched. Germline V gene lookup returns CDR1 MNHNY and CDR2 SVGAGI (reference sequence).

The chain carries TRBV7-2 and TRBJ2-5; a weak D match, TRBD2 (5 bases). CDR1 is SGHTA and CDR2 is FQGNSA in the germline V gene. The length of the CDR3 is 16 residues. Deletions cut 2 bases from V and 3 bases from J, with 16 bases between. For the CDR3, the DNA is TGTGCCAGCAGCTTAAACACAGTTTGGGGAGAAGAGACCCAGTACTTC. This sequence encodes CASSLNTVWGEETQYF.

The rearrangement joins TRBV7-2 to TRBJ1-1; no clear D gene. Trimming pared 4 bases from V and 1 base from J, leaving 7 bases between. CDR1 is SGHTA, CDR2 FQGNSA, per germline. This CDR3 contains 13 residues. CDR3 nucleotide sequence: TGTGCCAGCAGCTACAATTCGAACACTGAAGCTTTCTTT. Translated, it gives CASSYNSNTEAFF.

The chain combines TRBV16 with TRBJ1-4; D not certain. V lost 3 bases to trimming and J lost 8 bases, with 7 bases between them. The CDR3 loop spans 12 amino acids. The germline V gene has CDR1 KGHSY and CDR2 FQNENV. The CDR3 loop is CASSQLAEKLFF. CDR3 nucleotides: TGTGCCAGCAGCCAGCTCGCGGAAAAACTGTTTTTT.

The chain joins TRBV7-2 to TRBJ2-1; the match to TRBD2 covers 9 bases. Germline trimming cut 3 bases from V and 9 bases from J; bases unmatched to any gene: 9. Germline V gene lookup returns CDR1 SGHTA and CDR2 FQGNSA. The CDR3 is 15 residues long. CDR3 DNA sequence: TGTGCCAGCAGCTTGGGCGGGAGGGTGCTAGGTGAGCAGTTCTTC. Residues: CASSLGGRVLGEQFF.

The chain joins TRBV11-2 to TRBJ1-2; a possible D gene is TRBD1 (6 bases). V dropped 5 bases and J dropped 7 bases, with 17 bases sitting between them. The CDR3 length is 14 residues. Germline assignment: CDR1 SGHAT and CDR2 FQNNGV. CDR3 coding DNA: TGTGCCAGCAGCGCACAGGGAAATATGGCTGGCTACACCTTC. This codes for CASSAQGNMAGYTF.

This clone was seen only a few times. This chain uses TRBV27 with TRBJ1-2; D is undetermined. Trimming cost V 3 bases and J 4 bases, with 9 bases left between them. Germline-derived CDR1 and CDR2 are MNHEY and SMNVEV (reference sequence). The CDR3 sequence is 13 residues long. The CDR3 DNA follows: TGTGCCAGCAGTTTGCGGTCCGGCTATGGCTACACCTTC. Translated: CASSLRSGYGYTF.

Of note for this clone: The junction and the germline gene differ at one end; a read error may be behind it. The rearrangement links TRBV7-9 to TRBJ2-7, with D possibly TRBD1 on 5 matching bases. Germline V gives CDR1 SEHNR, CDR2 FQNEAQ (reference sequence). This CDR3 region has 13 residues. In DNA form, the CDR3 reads TGTGCCAGCAGCTTAAACATCCAGGGTTCACAATCCTTC. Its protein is CASSLNIQGSQSF. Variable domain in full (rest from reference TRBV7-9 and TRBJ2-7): DTGVSQNPRHKITKRGQNVTFRCDPISEHNRLYWYRQTLGQGPEFLTYFQNEAQLEKSRLLSDRFSAERPKGSFSTLEIQRTEQGDSAMYLCASSLNIQGSQSFGPGTRLTVT.

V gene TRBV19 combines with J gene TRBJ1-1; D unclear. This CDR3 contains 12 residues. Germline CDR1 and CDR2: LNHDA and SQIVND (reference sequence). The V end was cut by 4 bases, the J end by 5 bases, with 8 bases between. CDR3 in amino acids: CASSTRITEAFF. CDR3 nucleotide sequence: TGTGCCAGTAGTACCCGTATTACTGAAGCTTTCTTT.

CDR3 DNA: TGTGCCAGCAGCCAAGGTTTCAGGGGAGAGGGTTACAATGAGCAGTTCTTC. Translated: CASSQGFRGEGYNEQFF. This chain connects TRBV4-2 to TRBJ2-1, with D possibly being TRBD1 (6 bases). This CDR3 has 17 residues. Germline values: CDR1 LGHNA, CDR2 YNFKEQ. V lost 1 base and J lost 4, with 17 bases in between.

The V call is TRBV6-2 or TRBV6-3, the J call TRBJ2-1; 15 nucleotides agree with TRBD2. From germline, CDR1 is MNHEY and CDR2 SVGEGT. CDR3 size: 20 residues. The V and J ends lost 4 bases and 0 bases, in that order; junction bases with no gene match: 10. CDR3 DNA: TGTGCCAGCAGTTCCGATGGGACTAGCGGGGGGTGGATCTCCTACAATGAGCAGTTCTTC. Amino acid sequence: CASSSDGTSGGWISYNEQFF.

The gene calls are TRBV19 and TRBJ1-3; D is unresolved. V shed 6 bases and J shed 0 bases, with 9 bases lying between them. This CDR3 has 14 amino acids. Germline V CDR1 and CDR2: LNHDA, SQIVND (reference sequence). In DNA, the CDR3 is TGTGCCAGTAGAGAGGGCGGCTCTGGAAACACCATATATTTT. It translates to CASREGGSGNTIYF.

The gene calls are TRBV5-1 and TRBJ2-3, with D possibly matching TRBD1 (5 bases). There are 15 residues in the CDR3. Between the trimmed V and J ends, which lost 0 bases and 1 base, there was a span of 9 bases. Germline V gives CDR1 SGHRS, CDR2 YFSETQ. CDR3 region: CASSLDGHRTDTQYF. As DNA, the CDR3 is TGCGCCAGCAGCTTGGATGGACATCGCACAGATACGCAGTATTTT.

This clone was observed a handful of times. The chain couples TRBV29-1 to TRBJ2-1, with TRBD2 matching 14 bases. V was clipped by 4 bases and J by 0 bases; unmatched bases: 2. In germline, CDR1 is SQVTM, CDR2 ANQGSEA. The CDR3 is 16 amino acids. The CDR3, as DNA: TGCAGCGTTGCCGGGACTAGCGGGAGCTCCTACAATGAGCAGTTCTTC. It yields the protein CSVAGTSGSSYNEQFF.

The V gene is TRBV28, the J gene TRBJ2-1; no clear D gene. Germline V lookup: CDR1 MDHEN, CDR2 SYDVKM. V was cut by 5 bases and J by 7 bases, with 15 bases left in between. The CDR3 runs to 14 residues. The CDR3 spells CASSPSLTRNEQFF. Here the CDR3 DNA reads TGTGCCAGCAGTCCCTCCCTGACAAGGAATGAGCAGTTCTTC.

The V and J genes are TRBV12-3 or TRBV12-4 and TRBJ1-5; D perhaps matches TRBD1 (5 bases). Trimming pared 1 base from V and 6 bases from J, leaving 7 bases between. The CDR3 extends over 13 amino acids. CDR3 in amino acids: CASSLDRTQPQHF. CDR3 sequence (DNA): TGTGCCAGCAGTTTAGACAGGACTCAGCCCCAGCATTTT.